The clone carrying this TCR beta chain has just a few counts. This sample stems from a study of T cell repertoires in cytomegalovirus infection. V lost 6 bases and J 2 bases, leaving 11 bases between the germline ends. The CDR3 is made up of 14 amino acids. TCRdb fed the reads into MiXCR, producing one record per CDR3 protein. This sample has around 450,000 distinct CDR3 sequences; approximately 32% occur once, and the top ten carry about an eighth. The chain has TRBV12-3 or TRBV12-4 and TRBJ1-5, with D unclear. The sequence was obtained from a human donor in good health (CMV status not recorded). Some clones in this sample may be carry-over from other donors' samples. Sequences were obtained from PBMCs. The CDR3 reads CASSSHGGNQPQHF. The CDR3 DNA follows: TGTGCCAGCAGCTCTCACGGCGGCAATCAGCCCCAGCATTTT.